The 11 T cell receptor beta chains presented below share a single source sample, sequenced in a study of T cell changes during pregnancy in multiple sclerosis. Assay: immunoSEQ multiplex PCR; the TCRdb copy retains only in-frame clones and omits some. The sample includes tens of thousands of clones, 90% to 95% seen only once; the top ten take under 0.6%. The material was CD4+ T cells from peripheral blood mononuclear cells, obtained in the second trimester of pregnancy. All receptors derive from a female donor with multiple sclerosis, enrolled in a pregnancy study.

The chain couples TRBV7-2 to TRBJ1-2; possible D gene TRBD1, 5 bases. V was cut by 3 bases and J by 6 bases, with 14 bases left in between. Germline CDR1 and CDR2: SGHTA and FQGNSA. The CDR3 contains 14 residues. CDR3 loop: CASSLIGARNGYTF. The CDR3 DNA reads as TGTGCCAGCAGCTTGATAGGGGCACGGAATGGCTACACCTTC.

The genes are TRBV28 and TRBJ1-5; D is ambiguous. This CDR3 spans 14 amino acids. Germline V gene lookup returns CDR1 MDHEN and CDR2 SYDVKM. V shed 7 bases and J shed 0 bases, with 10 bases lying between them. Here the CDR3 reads CASNRRSSNQPQHF. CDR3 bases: TGTGCCAGCAACCGACGGAGTAGCAATCAGCCCCAGCATTTT.

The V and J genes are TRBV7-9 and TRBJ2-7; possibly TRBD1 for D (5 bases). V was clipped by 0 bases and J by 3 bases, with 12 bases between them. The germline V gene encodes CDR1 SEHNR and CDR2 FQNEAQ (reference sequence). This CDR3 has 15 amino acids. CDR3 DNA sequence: TGTGCCAGCAGCTTAGCCGTGACAGAATACTACGAGCAGTACTTC. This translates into CASSLAVTEYYEQYF. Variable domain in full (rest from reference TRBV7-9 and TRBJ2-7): DTGVSQNPRHKITKRGQNVTFRCDPISEHNRLYWYRQTLGQGPEFLTYFQNEAQLEKSRLLSDRFSAERPKGSFSTLEIQRTEQGDSAMYLCASSLAVTEYYEQYFGPGTRLTVT.

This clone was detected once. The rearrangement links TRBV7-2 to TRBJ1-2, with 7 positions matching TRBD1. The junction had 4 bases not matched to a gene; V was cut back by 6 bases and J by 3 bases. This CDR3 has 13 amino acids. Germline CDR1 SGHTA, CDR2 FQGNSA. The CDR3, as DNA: TGTGCCAGCAGACCCAGGGGGGACTATGGCTACACCTTC. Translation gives CASRPRGDYGYTF.

CDR3 amino acids: CASRTSRRPGQYF. Here the CDR3 DNA reads TGTGCCAGCAGAACGTCCCGTCGCCCAGGGCAGTATTTT. The chain links TRBV7-2 to TRBJ2-3; D is uncertain. Looked up from germline, CDR1 is SGHTA and CDR2 is FQGNSA. The CDR3 loop spans 13 amino acids. The V end was cut by 6 bases, the J end by 11 bases, with 18 bases between.

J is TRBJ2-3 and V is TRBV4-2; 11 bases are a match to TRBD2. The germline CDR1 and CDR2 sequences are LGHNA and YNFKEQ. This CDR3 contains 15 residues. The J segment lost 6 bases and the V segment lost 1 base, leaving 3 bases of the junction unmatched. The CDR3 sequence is CASSQASGGRDTQYF. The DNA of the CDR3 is TGTGCCAGCAGCCAAGCTAGCGGGGGGCGTGATACGCAGTATTTT.

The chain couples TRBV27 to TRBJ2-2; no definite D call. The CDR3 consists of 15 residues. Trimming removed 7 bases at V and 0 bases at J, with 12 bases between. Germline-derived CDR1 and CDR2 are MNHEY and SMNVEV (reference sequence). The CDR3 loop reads CASTLIGANTGELFF. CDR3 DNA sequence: TGTGCCAGCACCCTCATCGGAGCGAACACCGGGGAGCTGTTTTTT.

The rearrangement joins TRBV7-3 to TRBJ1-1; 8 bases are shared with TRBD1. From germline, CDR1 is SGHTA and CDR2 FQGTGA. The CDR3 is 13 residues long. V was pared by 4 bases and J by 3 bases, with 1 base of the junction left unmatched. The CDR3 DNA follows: TGTGCCAGCAGCTCACAGGGGGACACTGAAGCTTTCTTT. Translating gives CASSSQGDTEAFF.

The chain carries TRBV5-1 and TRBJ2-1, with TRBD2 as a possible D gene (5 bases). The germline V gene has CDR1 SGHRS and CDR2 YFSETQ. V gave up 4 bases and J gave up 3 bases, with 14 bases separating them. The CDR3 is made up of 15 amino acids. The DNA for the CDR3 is TGCGCCAGCAGCGAGAACGGGGTAGGCTACAATGAGCAGTTCTTC. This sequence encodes CASSENGVGYNEQFF. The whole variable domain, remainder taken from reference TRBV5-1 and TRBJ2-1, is KAGVTQTPRYLIKTRGQQVTLSCSPISGHRSVSWYQQTPGQGLQFLFEYFSETQRNKGNFPGRFSGRQFSNSRSEMNVSTLELGDSALYLCASSENGVGYNEQFFGPGTRLTVL.

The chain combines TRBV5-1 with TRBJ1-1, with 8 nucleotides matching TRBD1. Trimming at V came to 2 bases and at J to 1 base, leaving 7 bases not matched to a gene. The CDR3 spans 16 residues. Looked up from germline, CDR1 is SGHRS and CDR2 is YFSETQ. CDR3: CASSFGDGTGNTEAFF. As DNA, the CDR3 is TGCGCCAGCAGCTTTGGGGATGGGACAGGGAACACTGAAGCTTTCTTT.

CDR3 sequence (DNA): TGTGCCAGCAGCGGCCTGACAGGGACGACCACCGGGGAGCTGTTTTTT. As protein: CASSGLTGTTTGELFF. V usage is TRBV7-3 and J usage is TRBJ2-2; 7 bases fit TRBD1. The V and J ends lost 5 bases and 4 bases, in that order; junction bases with no gene match: 10. In germline, CDR1 is SGHTA, CDR2 FQGTGA. The CDR3 has 16 amino acids. Full variable domain (rest looked up from reference TRBV7-3 and TRBJ2-2): GAGVSQTPSNKVTEKGKYVELRCDPISGHTALYWYRQSLGQGPEFLIYFQGTGAADDSGLPNDRFFAVRPEGSVSTLKIQRTERGDSAVYLCASSGLTGTTTGELFFGEGSRLTVL.